The 21 T cell receptor beta chains listed next were all sequenced from one sample in a study of blood T cell repertoires in COVID-19. Data came from immunoSEQ multiplex PCR; TCRdb stores just in-frame clones and leaves some out. The sample holds tens of thousands of clones, about 83% seen once. Sequencing used peripheral blood. Receptors were obtained from a human donor in a cohort sampled during active COVID-19.

The rearrangement links TRBV28 to TRBJ1-5, with TRBD1 identical over 7 bases. The CDR3 covers 17 residues. Germline CDR1 and CDR2: MDHEN and SYDVKM. Trimming took 3 bases from V and 0 from J; bases not matched to a gene: 8. CDR3 protein: CASSFGRGRFSNQPQHF. As DNA, the CDR3 is TGTGCCAGCAGTTTTGGCAGGGGGAGGTTTAGCAATCAGCCCCAGCATTTT.

This rearrangement joins TRBV3-1 (or the pseudogene TRBV3-2) to TRBJ1-1; D not certain. V dropped 6 bases and J dropped 7 bases, with 9 bases sitting between them. CDR1 LGHDT and CDR2 YNNKEL come from the germline V gene (reference sequence). CDR3 length: 11 amino acids. Written as DNA, the CDR3 is TGTGCCAGCAGACACGGAGGTGAAGCTTTCTTT. This encodes CASRHGGEAFF.

This clone has just a few counts. The rearrangement links TRBV7-9 to TRBJ2-2, with 7 nucleotides matching TRBD1. Unmatched junction bases numbered 16, after V lost 1 base and J lost 5 bases. This CDR3 comprises 19 residues. Germline-derived CDR1 and CDR2 are SEHNR and FQNEAQ (reference sequence). The CDR3 is CASSLGAVPGTDNTGELFF. In DNA form, the CDR3 reads TGTGCCAGCAGCTTAGGGGCGGTACCCGGGACAGATAATACCGGGGAGCTGTTTTTT.

The rearrangement joins TRBV2 to TRBJ2-7; 11 bases align to TRBD2. The CDR3 has 14 amino acids. V gave up 4 bases and J gave up 6 bases; unmatched junction bases: 5. Per the germline V gene, CDR1 is SNHLY and CDR2 is FYNNEI. For the CDR3, the DNA is TGTGCCAGCAGTGGTAATAGCGGGAGGGGCGAGCAGTACTTC. Translating it yields CASSGNSGRGEQYF.

The chain employs TRBV30 and TRBJ1-3; 9 bases align to TRBD1. Germline CDR1 GTSNPN, CDR2 SVGIG (reference sequence). V trimming: 5 bases; J trimming: 3 bases; junction bases outside the gene matches: 2. CDR3 length equals 13 residues. DNA of the CDR3: TGTGCCTGGGGGACAGGGCTTGGAAACACCATATATTTT. This gives the protein CAWGTGLGNTIYF.

The table lists this clone with a count of one. The gene calls are TRBV29-1 and TRBJ2-7; 10 positions match TRBD1. This CDR3 contains 14 residues. Germline V CDR1 and CDR2: SQVTM, ANQGSEA. The V and J ends lost 5 bases and 4 bases, in that order; junction bases with no gene match: 8. CDR3 loop: CSVSGTGVDYEQYF. The CDR3 nucleotides read TGCAGCGTTTCCGGGACAGGGGTCGATTACGAGCAGTACTTC.

Here the CDR3 DNA reads TGTGCCTGGAACCGCGGGACCCAAGAGACCCAGTACTTC. Translating gives CAWNRGTQETQYF. This chain uses TRBV30 with TRBJ2-5; D may be TRBD2 (6 bases). From germline, CDR1 is GTSNPN and CDR2 SVGIG (reference sequence). The length of the CDR3 is 13 residues. V gave up 4 bases and J gave up 1 base, with 10 bases separating them.

This rearrangement joins TRBV6-5 to TRBJ1-1; 8 positions match TRBD1. Germline V gene data show CDR1 as MNHEY and CDR2 as SVGAGI. The CDR3 is 14 amino acids. V lost 8 bases and J lost 0; bases outside the gene matches: 5. The CDR3: CASRTGNLNTEAFF. CDR3 coding DNA: TGTGCCAGCCGGACAGGGAACCTGAACACTGAAGCTTTCTTT.

The chain combines TRBV6-5 with TRBJ1-5; D may be TRBD1 (5 bases). The germline V gene has CDR1 MNHEY and CDR2 SVGAGI. V dropped 7 bases and J dropped 5 bases, with 12 bases sitting between them. The CDR3 spans 13 residues. This CDR3 reads CASIPDSYQPQHF. In nucleotides, the CDR3 is TGTGCCAGCATCCCCGACAGCTATCAGCCCCAGCATTTT.

J is TRBJ2-7 and V is TRBV18; 7 nucleotides line up with TRBD1. Germline CDR1 and CDR2: KGHSH and LQKENI. The CDR3 contains 13 residues. The V segment lost 3 bases and the J segment 3 bases; nucleotides outside the gene matches: 2. This CDR3 is CASSPGTDYEQYF. In DNA form, the CDR3 reads TGTGCCAGCTCACCTGGGACAGACTACGAGCAGTACTTC.

The chain is built from TRBV6-5 and TRBJ1-4, with D possibly matching TRBD1 (5 bases). The V end lost 6 bases, the J end lost 7 bases, and 18 bases lay between the germline ends. Germline V gene sequence: CDR1 MNHEY, CDR2 SVGAGI. This CDR3 spans 15 amino acids. CDR3 sequence (DNA): TGTGCCAGCAGGGATCAGGGTGGAGATCTTGAAAAACTGTTTTTT. Its translation is CASRDQGGDLEKLFF.

This chain joins TRBV19 and TRBJ2-1; D is possibly TRBD1 (6 bases). CDR1 and CDR2 from the germline V gene are LNHDA and SQIVND (reference sequence). This CDR3 comprises 15 residues. V was clipped by 5 bases and J by 7 bases, with 18 bases between them. The DNA of the CDR3 is TGTGCCAGTAGTCCGCGTGTGGGTAGGGGGAATGAGCAGTTCTTC. Its protein is CASSPRVGRGNEQFF.

The genes are TRBV10-3 and TRBJ2-5; 7 bases are shared with TRBD2. V lost 10 bases, J lost 4 bases, and 9 bases stayed unmatched. The germline CDR1 and CDR2 sequences are ENHRY and SYGVKD. The CDR3 covers 13 residues. Here the CDR3 reads CATAPGEGETQYF. The CDR3 bases are TGTGCCACGGCCCCGGGGGAGGGAGAGACCCAGTACTTC.

The chain carries TRBV6-5 and TRBJ1-2; 11 nucleotides agree with TRBD1. The CDR3 covers 15 residues. V lost 7 bases to trimming and J lost 4 bases; unmatched junction nucleotides: 8. Per the germline V gene, CDR1 is MNHEY and CDR2 is SVGAGI. The CDR3 DNA sequence: TGTGCCAGCAAAGGGGGACAGGGGGTTAGCTATGGCTACACCTTC. This translates into CASKGGQGVSYGYTF.

This clone was seen only a few times. The DNA for the CDR3 is TGTGTCAGAAGCTTAGTCGGCGGGAGGGCCACAGATACGCAGTATTTT. Amino acids: CVRSLVGGRATDTQYF. V usage is TRBV7-5 and J usage is TRBJ2-3; the table's TRBD2 call for D was not verified on the DNA. TRBV7-5 is a documented pseudogene. The CDR3 loop spans 16 amino acids.

V usage is TRBV29-1 and J usage is TRBJ2-5; 9 bases agree with TRBD1. The CDR3 sequence is 15 residues long. V lost 1 base and J lost 7; bases outside the gene matches: 10. Germline-derived CDR1 and CDR2 are SQVTM and ANQGSEA. This CDR3 is CSVEGGTGQEGTQYF. The CDR3 DNA follows: TGCAGCGTTGAAGGTGGGACAGGGCAAGAAGGGACCCAGTACTTC.

In its sample, this clone was seen a few times. V and J are TRBV6-5 and TRBJ1-5; 7 nucleotides agree with TRBD1. V lost 5 bases to trimming and J lost 10 bases; unmatched junction nucleotides: 14. CDR1 and CDR2 from the germline V gene are MNHEY and SVGAGI. The CDR3 sequence is 15 residues long. CDR3 in amino acids: CASSNHRGRGLPQHF. CDR3 coding DNA: TGTGCCAGCAGTAATCACAGGGGTCGGGGGCTACCCCAGCATTTT.

The V call is TRBV11-2, the J call TRBJ1-3; D unresolved. Trimming shortened V by 0 bases and J by 4 bases, and 4 bases separated the two germline ends. Germline-derived CDR1 and CDR2 are SGHAT and FQNNGV. There are 13 residues in the CDR3. CDR3 nucleotides: TGTGCCAGCAGCTTAGACAGGGGAAACACCATATATTTT. This translates into CASSLDRGNTIYF.

V gene TRBV5-6 combines with J gene TRBJ2-7, with TRBD1 matching over 8 bases. The germline V gene encodes CDR1 SGHDT and CDR2 YYEEEE. The J segment lost 4 bases and the V segment lost 1 base, leaving 7 bases of the junction unmatched. The CDR3 has 15 residues. CDR3 nucleotide sequence: TGTGCCAGCAGCTTGTATCCAGGGGGCGGTTACGAGCAGTACTTC. Protein product: CASSLYPGGGYEQYF.

The rearrangement joins TRBV18 to TRBJ2-1; perhaps TRBD2 as D (6 bases). Germline lookup yields CDR1 KGHSH and CDR2 LQKENI. V lost 2 bases and J lost 7, with 12 bases in between. The CDR3 consists of 14 residues. The CDR3 nucleotides are TGTGCCAGCTCACCAATCATGGGGGGTAATGAGCAGTTCTTC. It is translated as CASSPIMGGNEQFF.

The rearrangement joins TRBV18 to TRBJ2-2; perhaps TRBD2 as D (6 bases). Per the germline V gene, CDR1 is KGHSH and CDR2 is LQKENI. The CDR3 has 15 residues. V lost 3 bases, J lost 2 bases, and 10 bases lay in between. In nucleotides, the CDR3 is TGTGCCAGCTCACCTGAGCGGGCAAACACCGGGGAGCTGTTTTTT. Its translation is CASSPERANTGELFF.